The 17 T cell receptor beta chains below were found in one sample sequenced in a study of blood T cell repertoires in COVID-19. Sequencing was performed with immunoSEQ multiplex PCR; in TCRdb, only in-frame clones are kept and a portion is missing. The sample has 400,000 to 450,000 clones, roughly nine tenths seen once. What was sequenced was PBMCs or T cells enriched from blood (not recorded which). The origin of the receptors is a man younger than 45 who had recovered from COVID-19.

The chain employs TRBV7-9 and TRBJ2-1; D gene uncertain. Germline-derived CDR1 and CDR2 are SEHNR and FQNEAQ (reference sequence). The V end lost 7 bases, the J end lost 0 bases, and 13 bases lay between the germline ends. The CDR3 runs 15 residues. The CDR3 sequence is CASIQQATSYNEQFF. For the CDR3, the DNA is TGTGCCAGCATCCAGCAGGCAACCTCCTACAATGAGCAGTTCTTC.

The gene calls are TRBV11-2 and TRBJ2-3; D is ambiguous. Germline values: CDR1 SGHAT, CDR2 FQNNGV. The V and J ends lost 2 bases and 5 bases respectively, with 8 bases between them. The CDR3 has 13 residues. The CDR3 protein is CASSLLVGDTQYF. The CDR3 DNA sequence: TGTGCCAGCAGCTTACTAGTTGGAGATACGCAGTATTTT. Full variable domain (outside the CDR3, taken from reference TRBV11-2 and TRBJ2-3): EAGVAQSPRYKIIEKRQSVAFWCNPISGHATLYWYQQILGQGPKLLIQFQNNGVVDDSQLPKDRFSAERLKGVDSTLKIQPAKLEDSAVYLCASSLLVGDTQYFGPGTRLTVL.

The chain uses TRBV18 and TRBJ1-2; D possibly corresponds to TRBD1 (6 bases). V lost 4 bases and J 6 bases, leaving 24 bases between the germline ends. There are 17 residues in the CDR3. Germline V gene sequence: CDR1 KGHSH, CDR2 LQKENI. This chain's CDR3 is CASSQGDLAIGENGYTF. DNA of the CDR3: TGTGCCAGCTCACAGGGGGACCTCGCTATCGGGGAAAATGGCTACACCTTC.

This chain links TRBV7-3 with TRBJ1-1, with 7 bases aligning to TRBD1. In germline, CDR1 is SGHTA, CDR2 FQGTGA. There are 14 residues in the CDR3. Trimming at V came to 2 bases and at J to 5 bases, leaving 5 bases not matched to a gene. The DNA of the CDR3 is TGTGCCAGCAGCTTAGACAGGGCGGGAACTGAAGCTTTCTTT. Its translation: CASSLDRAGTEAFF.

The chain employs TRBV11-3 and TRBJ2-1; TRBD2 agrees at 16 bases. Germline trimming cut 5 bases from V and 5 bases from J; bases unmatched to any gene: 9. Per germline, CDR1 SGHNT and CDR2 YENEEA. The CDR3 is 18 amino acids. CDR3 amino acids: CASSPGLAGGPYDNEQFF. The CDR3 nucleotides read TGTGCCAGCAGCCCGGGACTAGCGGGAGGGCCCTATGACAATGAGCAGTTCTTC.

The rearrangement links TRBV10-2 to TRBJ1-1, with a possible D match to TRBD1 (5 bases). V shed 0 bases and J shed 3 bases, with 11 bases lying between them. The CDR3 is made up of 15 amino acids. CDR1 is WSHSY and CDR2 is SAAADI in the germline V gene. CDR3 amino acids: CASSESEGRYTEAFF. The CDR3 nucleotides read TGCGCCAGCAGTGAGTCAGAGGGGAGGTACACTGAAGCTTTCTTT.

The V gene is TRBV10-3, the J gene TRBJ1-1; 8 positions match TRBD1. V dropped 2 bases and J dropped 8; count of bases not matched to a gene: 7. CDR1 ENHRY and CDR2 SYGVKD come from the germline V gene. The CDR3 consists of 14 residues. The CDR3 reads CAISEGGQENEAFF. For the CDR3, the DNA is TGTGCCATCAGTGAGGGGGGACAGGAGAACGAAGCTTTCTTT.

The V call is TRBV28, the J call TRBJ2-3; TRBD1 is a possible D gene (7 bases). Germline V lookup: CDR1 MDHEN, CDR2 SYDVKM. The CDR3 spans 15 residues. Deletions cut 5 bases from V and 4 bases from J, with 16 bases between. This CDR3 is CASSQGDFSPDTQYF. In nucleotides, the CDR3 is TGTGCCAGCAGTCAGGGGGACTTTAGTCCAGATACGCAGTATTTT.

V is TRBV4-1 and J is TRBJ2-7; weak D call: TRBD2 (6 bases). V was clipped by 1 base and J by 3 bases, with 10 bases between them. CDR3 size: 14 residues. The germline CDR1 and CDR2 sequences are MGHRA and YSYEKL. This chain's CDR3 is CASSQVASDYEQYF. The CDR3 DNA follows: TGCGCCAGCAGCCAAGTGGCTAGCGACTACGAGCAGTACTTC.

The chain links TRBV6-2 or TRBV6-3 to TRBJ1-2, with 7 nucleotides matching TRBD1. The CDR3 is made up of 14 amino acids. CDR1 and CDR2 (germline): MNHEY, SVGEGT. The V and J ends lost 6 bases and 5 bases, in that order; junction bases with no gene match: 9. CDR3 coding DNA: TGTGCCAGCAGCGATCCGGGACAGCAATATGGCTACACCTTC. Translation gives CASSDPGQQYGYTF.

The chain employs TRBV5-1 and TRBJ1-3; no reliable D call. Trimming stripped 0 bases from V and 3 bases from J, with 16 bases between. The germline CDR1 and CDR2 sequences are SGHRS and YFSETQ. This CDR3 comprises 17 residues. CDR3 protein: CASSLELFRTGGNTIYF. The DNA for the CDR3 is TGCGCCAGCAGCTTGGAACTGTTCCGTACCGGTGGAAACACCATATATTTT.

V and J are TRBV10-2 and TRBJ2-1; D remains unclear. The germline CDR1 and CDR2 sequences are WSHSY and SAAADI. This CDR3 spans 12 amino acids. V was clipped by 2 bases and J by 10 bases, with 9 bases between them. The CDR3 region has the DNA TGCGCCAGCAGTGAGCTAGGTTGGGAGCAGTTCTTC. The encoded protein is CASSELGWEQFF.

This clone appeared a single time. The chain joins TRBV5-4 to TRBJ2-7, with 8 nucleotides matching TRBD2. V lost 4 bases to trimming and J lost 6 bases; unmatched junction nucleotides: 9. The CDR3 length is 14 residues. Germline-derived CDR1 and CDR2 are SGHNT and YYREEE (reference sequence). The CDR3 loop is CASSVSGTEREQYF. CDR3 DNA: TGTGCCAGCAGCGTTAGCGGGACGGAACGCGAGCAGTACTTC.

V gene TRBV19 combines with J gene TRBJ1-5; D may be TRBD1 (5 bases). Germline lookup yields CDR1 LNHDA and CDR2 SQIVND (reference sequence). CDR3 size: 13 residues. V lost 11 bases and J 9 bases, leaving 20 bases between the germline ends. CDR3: CACSSTEPGPQHF. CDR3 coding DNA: TGTGCCTGCAGCTCGACAGAGCCAGGGCCCCAGCATTTT.

CDR3 sequence (DNA): TGTGCCAGCAGTTTATCCCGGGGGGCGCCTGGCTACACCTTC. Its translation: CASSLSRGAPGYTF. The J gene is TRBJ1-2, the V gene TRBV27; possibly TRBD1 for D (6 bases). From germline, CDR1 is MNHEY and CDR2 SMNVEV (reference sequence). Trimming removed 0 bases from V and 7 bases from J, with 12 bases in between. This CDR3 comprises 14 residues.

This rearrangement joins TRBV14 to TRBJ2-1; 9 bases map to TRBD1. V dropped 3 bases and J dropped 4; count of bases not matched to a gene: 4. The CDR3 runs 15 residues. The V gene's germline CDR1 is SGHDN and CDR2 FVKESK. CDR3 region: CASSQTGGVYNEQFF. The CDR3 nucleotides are TGTGCCAGCAGCCAGACAGGGGGAGTTTACAATGAGCAGTTCTTC.

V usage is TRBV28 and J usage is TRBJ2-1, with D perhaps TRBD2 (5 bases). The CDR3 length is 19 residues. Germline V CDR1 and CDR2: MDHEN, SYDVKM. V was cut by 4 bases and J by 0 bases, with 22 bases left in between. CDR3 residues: CASSWRVIVLTSSYNEQFF. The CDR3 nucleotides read TGTGCCAGCAGTTGGCGGGTGATCGTGCTCACTAGCTCCTACAATGAGCAGTTCTTC.